Below are 17 T cell receptor delta chains sequenced from a single sample in a study of gamma-delta T cells after stem cell transplantation. TCRdb reanalyzed the RT-PCR reads using CATT. The table lists around 1,500 delta-chain clones, less than 5.5% of them singletons. Material for sequencing was gamma-delta T cells. The receptors derive from a human donor. It is not recorded whose cells these are; they may come from a transplant donor.

About this clone itself: Being one base from a much bigger clone, this may be a read error. The chain is built from TRDV2 and TRDJ1; a weak D match, TRDD3 (10 bases). Germline matching of the DNA provided the J gene here, since TCRdb leaves it blank. Germline CDR1 is GEAIGNYY and CDR2 is EKD. With 3 bases removed from V and 2 bases from J, the gap between germline ends came to 48 bases. The CDR3 is made up of 26 amino acids. The CDR3 is CACDSLNGLPTRSDTLGDAGTDKLIF. Here the CDR3 DNA reads TGTGCCTGTGACTCACTAAACGGCCTTCCTACGAGGTCAGACACACTGGGGGATGCGGGAACCGATAAACTCATCTTT.

This clone was counted a few times. This sequence joins TRDV2 and TRDJ1, with TRDD3 matching over 13 bases. From germline, CDR1 is GEAIGNYY and CDR2 EKD. CDR3 length equals 17 residues. Trimming at V came to 2 bases and at J to 0 bases, leaving 5 bases not matched to a gene. CDR3 DNA: TGTGCCTGTGACATACTGGGGGATACGTCGTACACCGATAAACTCATCTTT. Protein product: CACDILGDTSYTDKLIF.

This clone is deemed medium-sized. This rearrangement joins TRDV2 to TRDJ1; 12 bases align to TRDD3. Germline-derived CDR1 and CDR2 are GEAIGNYY and EKD. The length of the CDR3 is 18 residues. V lost 0 bases to trimming and J lost 8 bases; unmatched junction nucleotides: 15. CDR3 DNA: TGTGCCTGTGACACCTTGGGGACTACTGGGGGATACTTAGGGAAACTCATCTTT. Translation: CACDTLGTTGGYLGKLIF.

Turning to this clone: A far larger clone lies a single base away; this is likely a read error. J is TRDJ1 and V is TRDV2; TRDD3 might be the D (5 bases). Here the J gene came from matching the DNA to germline, since TCRdb omits it. From germline, CDR1 is GEAIGNYY and CDR2 EKD. The CDR3 runs 15 residues. V lost 3 bases, J lost 0 bases, and 13 bases lay in between. CDR3 protein: CACDAVGRYTDKLIF. The DNA of the CDR3 is TGTGCCTGTGACGCGGTGGGGAGGTACACCGATAAACTCATCTTT.

Notes on this clone: Given a much more abundant clone one base away, this may be a read error. The identical CDR3 is also encoded by other nucleotide sequences in the sample. J gene calling gave no result, while the V gene is TRDV2; the table gives TRDD3 as D, unverified against the DNA. This CDR3 has 15 amino acids. Germline CDR1 is GEAIGNYY and CDR2 is EKD. The CDR3 DNA is TGTGCCTGTGACGGAGTACTGGGGGATACTGGGAAGCTCATCTTT. Amino acid sequence: CACDGVLGDTGKLIF.

This clone was recorded a few times. This sequence may be a read error, since a much larger clone differs from it by one base. Distinct nucleotide sequences in the sample also encode this CDR3. The chain combines TRDV2 with TRDJ1; TRDD3 matches 7 bases. The CDR3 has 16 residues. The germline CDR1 and CDR2 sequences are GEAIGNYY and EKD. CDR3 nucleotide sequence: TGTGCCTGTGACACCCTGGGGGCCCCGTACACCGATAAACTCATCTTC. Translation: CACDTLGAPYTDKLIF.

This clone has a handful of counts. The chain couples TRDV1 to TRDJ1, with D maybe TRDD3 (5 bases). Germline V gene lookup returns CDR1 TSWWSYY and CDR2 QGS. The CDR3 sequence is 17 residues long. V dropped 2 bases and J dropped 0 bases, with 16 bases sitting between them. The CDR3 protein is CALGEEPIQGYTDKLIF. The DNA for the CDR3 is TGTGCTCTTGGGGAAGAACCGATTCAGGGATACACCGATAAACTCATCTTT.

On this clone itself: Since a much larger clone is just one base distant, this may be a read error. The V and J genes are TRDV2 and TRDJ3; 8 nucleotides line up with TRDD3. The CDR3 contains 18 residues. The V gene's germline CDR1 is GEAIGNYY and CDR2 EKD. CDR3 nucleotide sequence: TGTGCCCGTGACACCGCTGGGGGAAGCTCCTGGGACACCCGACAGATGTTTTTC. Its translation: CARDTAGGSSWDTRQMFF.

By share, this clone counts as large (0.1 to 1%). The same CDR3 arises from other DNA sequences in this sample as well. The chain couples TRDV2 to TRDJ2; a weak D match, TRDD3 (5 bases). CDR3 length equals 17 residues. Germline V gene data show CDR1 as GEAIGNYY and CDR2 as EKD. Trimming took 3 bases from V and 0 from J, leaving 16 bases between them. The CDR3 bases are TGTGCCTGTGACCCCCTAGGGGGCTCCCCTTTGACAGCACAACTCTTCTTT. Translated: CACDPLGGSPLTAQLFF.

This clone is deemed medium-sized. The chain links TRDV2 to TRDJ1; TRDD3 aligns across 11 bases. CDR3 length equals 20 residues. From germline, CDR1 is GEAIGNYY and CDR2 EKD. V shed 3 bases and J 0 bases; nucleotides not matched to a gene: 17. CDR3 nucleotides: TGTGCCTGTGACCCCCTCAGGCTACTGGGGGATAGCCCGAACACCGATAAACTCATCTTT. Encoded protein: CACDPLRLLGDSPNTDKLIF.

In this sample, this clone is large. The J gene is TRDJ1, the V gene TRDV2, with a weak D call TRDD3 (5 bases). The CDR3 is made up of 17 amino acids. V dropped 2 bases and J dropped 0 bases, with 18 bases sitting between them. Germline-derived CDR1 and CDR2 are GEAIGNYY and EKD. CDR3 sequence (DNA): TGTGCCTGTGACATGGTAAGGGGGGGCCAGTACACCGATAAACTCATCTTT. Its translation is CACDMVRGGQYTDKLIF.

As to this clone: A much bigger clone sits one base away, suggesting this may be a read error. This specimen includes other DNA sequences encoding the same CDR3. CDR3 region: CACDALLGDTYTDKLIF. CDR3 DNA sequence: TGTGCCTGTGACGCCTTACTGGGGGACACATACACCGATAAACTCATCTTC. The V call is TRDV2, the J call TRDJ1; 9 nucleotides agree with TRDD3. Looked up from germline, CDR1 is GEAIGNYY and CDR2 is EKD. The CDR3 runs 17 residues.

With regard to this clone: One base away lies a much larger clone, so this may be a sequencing read error. The chain carries TRDV2 and TRDJ1, with TRDD3 matching over 7 bases. Germline V gene data show CDR1 as GEAIGNYY and CDR2 as EKD. V shed 3 bases and J 5 bases; nucleotides not matched to a gene: 17. CDR3 size: 17 residues. CDR3 nucleotide sequence: TGTGCCTGTGACGAGGTTACTGGGGCCTACAGGGGAGATAAACTCATCTTT. This translates into CACDEVTGAYRGDKLIF.

This clone was observed a few times. This chain links TRDV2 with TRDJ1; D call uncertain. CDR3 length: 18 residues. Trimming pared 0 bases from V and 4 bases from J, leaving 23 bases between. Germline V gene sequence: CDR1 GEAIGNYY, CDR2 EKD. Here the CDR3 reads CACDTILKSSKVVDKLIF. CDR3 coding DNA: TGTGCCTGTGACACCATCCTCAAGAGTAGTAAAGTGGTCGATAAACTCATCTTT.

This clone ranks as medium-sized (0.01 to 0.1%). The rearrangement uses TRDV2 and TRDJ1; 7 nucleotides match TRDD3. Germline-derived CDR1 and CDR2 are GEAIGNYY and EKD. V lost 2 bases and J lost 1; bases outside the gene matches: 6. This CDR3 has 15 residues. The CDR3 coding sequence is TGTGCCTGTGACAAGGTGGGGGAAATCACCGATAAACTCATCTTT. As protein: CACDKVGEITDKLIF.

This clone was seen a handful of times. V gene TRDV1 combines with J gene TRDJ1; TRDD3 is a possible D gene (5 bases). V lost 4 bases and J 10 bases, leaving 22 bases between the germline ends. CDR1 and CDR2 (germline): TSWWSYY, QGS. This CDR3 comprises 15 residues. CDR3 region: CALGAPRRLRWGLIF. The CDR3 DNA is TGTGCTCTTGGGGCCCCTAGACGACTAAGGTGGGGACTCATCTTT.

This clone counts as large. This chain links TRDV2 with TRDJ1; a possible D gene is TRDD3 (6 bases). The CDR3 consists of 16 residues. The ends were cut back, 4 bases at V and 0 bases at J, with 17 bases in the middle. The germline V gene encodes CDR1 GEAIGNYY and CDR2 EKD. CDR3 region: CACEGLGVHYTDKLIF. DNA for the CDR3: TGTGCCTGTGAGGGGTTGGGGGTTCACTACACCGATAAACTCATCTTT.